Sequencing of this T cell receptor beta chain was carried out in a study of patients and donors after allogeneic stem cell transplantation. TCRdb itself ran the RT-PCR reads through MiXCR, one entry per CDR3 protein. The sample includes a few hundred thousand distinct CDR3 sequences, 35% to 45% of them seen just once. The sample taken for sequencing was blood, either unsorted or a sorted T cell fraction (not recorded which). The sequence derives from a human donor who was either an allogeneic HSCT recipient or a stem cell or donor lymphocyte infusion donor (not recorded which). It is not recorded whose cells these are; they may come from a transplant donor.

The DNA of the CDR3 is TGCGCCAGCAGCCCGGGGACGTTGGTAACAGATACGCAGTATTTT. Translated: CASSPGTLVTDTQYF. The rearrangement uses TRBV5-1 and TRBJ2-3; the D call may be TRBD1 or TRBD2 (5 bases each). The germline V gene has CDR1 SGHRS and CDR2 YFSETQ. The CDR3 spans 15 residues. Between the trimmed V and J ends, which lost 4 bases and 3 bases, there was a span of 15 bases.